The present T cell receptor beta chain was sequenced within a study of T cell clones after liver transplantation. In the study overall: Three of eight recipients were HCV-positive; others had non-autoimmune, non-viral indications. Without induction therapy, subjects received standard immunosuppression until 12-24 months post-transplant. Tolerance: complete withdrawal held at least one year, liver enzymes staying within twice normal.

Sorting of unstimulated PBMCs yielded separate CD3+CD4+ and CD3+CD8+ fractions. Assay: immunoSEQ multiplex PCR; the TCRdb copy retains only in-frame clones and omits some. The table records over 100,000 clones, approximately 78% of them present only once. This clonotype originated in a human donor who received a liver transplant. Material: CD4+ T cells from blood, obtained before liver transplant.

The CDR3 bases are TGTGCCAGCAGCCAGGGACAGGGAGGCGAGCAGTACTTC. Its protein is CASSQGQGGEQYF. This chain connects TRBV7-2 to TRBJ2-7, with 9 bases fitting TRBD1. Germline assignment: CDR1 SGHTA and CDR2 FQGNSA. The CDR3 loop spans 13 amino acids. Trimming removed 5 bases from V and 6 bases from J; junction bases left unmatched: 5. Using reference TRBV7-2 and TRBJ2-7 for the parts outside the CDR3, the full variable domain is GAGVSQSPSNKVTEKGKDVELRCDPISGHTALYWYRQSLGQGLEFLIYFQGNSAPDKSGLPSDRFSAERTGGSVSTLTIQRTQQEDSAVYLCASSQGQGGEQYFGPGTRLTVT.